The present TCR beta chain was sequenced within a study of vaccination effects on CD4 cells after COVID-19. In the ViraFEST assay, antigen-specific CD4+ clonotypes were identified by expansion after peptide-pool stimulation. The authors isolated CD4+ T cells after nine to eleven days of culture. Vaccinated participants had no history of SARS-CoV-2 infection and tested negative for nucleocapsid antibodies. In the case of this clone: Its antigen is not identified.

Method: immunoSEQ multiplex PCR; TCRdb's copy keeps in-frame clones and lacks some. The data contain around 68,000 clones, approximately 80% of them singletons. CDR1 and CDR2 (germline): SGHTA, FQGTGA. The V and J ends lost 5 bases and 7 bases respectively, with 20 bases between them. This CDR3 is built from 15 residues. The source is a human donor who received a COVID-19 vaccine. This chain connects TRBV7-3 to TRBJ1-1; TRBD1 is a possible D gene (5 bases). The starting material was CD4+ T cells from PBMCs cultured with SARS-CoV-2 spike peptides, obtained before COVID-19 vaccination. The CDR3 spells CASSPAGGGDYEAFF. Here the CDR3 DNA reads TGTGCCAGCAGCCCGGCTGGTGGAGGGGACTATGAAGCTTTCTTT.